Below, 22 T cell receptor beta chains from the same sample are listed, as sequenced in a study of radiation and T cells in renal cell carcinoma (dated by TCRdb to 2019 to 2021). Receptor amplification or capture employed the immunoSEQ multiplex PCR assay. The clones in this table, taken by TCRdb from immuneACCESS, are in-frame only. Not every clone is retained; where verified, under half of the shortfall comes from an unresolved V gene, and the cause of the rest is unknown. A total of some 31,000 clones appear in this sample, 65% to 85% of them only once. The ten largest clones add up to 33% of the sample. The time point label for this specimen denotes: blood 4 weeks post-SBRT, at nephrectomy. What the treatment or condition label conveys for this sample: 15 Gy SBRT to primary tumor, nephrectomy 4 weeks later. Sequences were derived from blood, sampled from a patient whose treatment included radiotherapy and nephrectomy. These receptors all stem from a man between 60 and 70 years old with renal cell carcinoma.

The sample holds one count of this clone. The V gene is TRBV7-9, the J gene TRBJ1-1; D is perhaps TRBD1 (6 bases). Germline V lookup: CDR1 SEHNR, CDR2 FQNEAQ (reference sequence). V was pared by 7 bases and J by 4 bases, with 19 bases between. The CDR3 covers 15 residues. CDR3 in amino acids: CASKPTTGGITEAFF. The DNA for the CDR3 is TGTGCCAGCAAACCGACGACGGGGGGCATCACTGAAGCTTTCTTT. The variable domain in full, completed from reference TRBV7-9 and TRBJ1-1, reads DTGVSQNPRHKITKRGQNVTFRCDPISEHNRLYWYRQTLGQGPEFLTYFQNEAQLEKSRLLSDRFSAERPKGSFSTLEIQRTEQGDSAMYLCASKPTTGGITEAFFGQGTRLTVV.

This rearrangement joins TRBV19 to TRBJ2-3; D remains unclear. The V gene's germline CDR1 is LNHDA and CDR2 SQIVND (reference sequence). The CDR3 sequence is 13 residues long. The ends were cut back, 7 bases at V and 5 bases at J, with 13 bases in the middle. CDR3 amino acids: CASNPFNGDTQYF. Here the CDR3 DNA reads TGTGCCAGTAACCCCTTTAACGGAGATACGCAGTATTTT.

The chain links TRBV6-6 to TRBJ1-2, with D unclear. Germline V gene lookup returns CDR1 MNHNY and CDR2 SVGAGI (reference sequence). This CDR3 is built from 13 residues. V was cut by 6 bases and J by 3 bases, with 11 bases left in between. The CDR3 DNA follows: TGTGCCAGCAGCCCCTCGTGGGACTATGGCTACACCTTC. It translates to CASSPSWDYGYTF.

This clone was picked up one time. The V and J genes are TRBV5-1 and TRBJ2-5, with a tentative D call TRBD2 (6 bases). V was clipped by 0 bases and J by 5 bases, with 17 bases between them. CDR3 length: 16 amino acids. CDR1 and CDR2 (germline): SGHRS, YFSETQ. The CDR3: CASSLAVQPSAETQYF. CDR3 sequence (DNA): TGCGCCAGCAGCTTGGCCGTCCAGCCTAGCGCGGAGACCCAGTACTTC.

This clone came up once. The chain combines TRBV29-1 with TRBJ2-1; no clear D gene. The CDR3 has 14 residues. The germline V gene has CDR1 SQVTM and CDR2 ANQGSEA. V was shortened by 2 bases and J by 2 bases, with 10 bases between the two germline ends. DNA of the CDR3: TGCAGCGTTGAACGGCTCGTTACCTACAATGAGCAGTTCTTC. Protein: CSVERLVTYNEQFF.

V gene TRBV4-1 combines with J gene TRBJ2-2; 7 bases are shared with TRBD2. This CDR3 comprises 15 residues. After removal of 0 bases from V and 3 bases from J, the junction contained 1 base not matched to a gene. Germline lookup yields CDR1 MGHRA and CDR2 YSYEKL. The CDR3 DNA reads as TGCGCCAGCAGCCAAGAGGGACTATACACCGGGGAGCTGTTTTTT. It specifies CASSQEGLYTGELFF.

The chain combines TRBV6-4 with TRBJ2-2; 8 nucleotides match TRBD2. The CDR3 loop spans 16 amino acids. Germline values: CDR1 MRHNA, CDR2 SNTAGT. V shed 3 bases and J 6 bases; nucleotides not matched to a gene: 9. CDR3 region: CASSESGSRPSGELFF. The CDR3 coding sequence is TGTGCCAGCAGTGAAAGCGGGAGCCGTCCCTCCGGGGAGCTGTTTTTT.

The chain carries TRBV5-4 and TRBJ2-3, with a weak D call TRBD2 (5 bases). This CDR3 is 12 amino acids long. V was clipped by 0 bases and J by 8 bases, with 7 bases between them. The germline CDR1 and CDR2 sequences are SGHNT and YYREEE (reference sequence). CDR3 region: CASSLDAGTQYF. Written as DNA, the CDR3 is TGTGCCAGCAGCTTGGACGCGGGTACGCAGTATTTT.

The J gene is TRBJ2-7, the V gene TRBV7-6; the D gene is possibly TRBD1 (6 bases). Trimming removed 3 bases from V and 1 base from J, with 7 bases in between. Germline V gene data show CDR1 as SGHVS and CDR2 as FNYEAQ. This CDR3 has 13 residues. DNA of the CDR3: TGTGCCAGCAGCTTGAGGGGGTCCTACGAGCAGTACTTC. This encodes CASSLRGSYEQYF.

Note on this clone: The identical CDR3 is also encoded by other nucleotide sequences in the sample. The CDR3 reads CASSPPTYEQYF. The CDR3 nucleotides are TGTGCCAGCTCACCACCGACCTACGAGCAGTACTTC. The V gene is TRBV18, the J gene TRBJ2-7; D is ambiguous. There are 12 residues in the CDR3. The germline V and J ends were trimmed by 0 bases and 2 bases, with 2 bases remaining between them. Germline CDR1 and CDR2: KGHSH and LQKENI.

This clone has just one count. The V call is TRBV7-9, the J call TRBJ2-3; D remains ambiguous. The CDR3 is made up of 13 amino acids. CDR1 and CDR2 (germline): SEHNR, FQNEAQ (reference sequence). V was cut by 3 bases and J by 3 bases, with 7 bases left in between. CDR3 in DNA: TGTGCCAGCAGCTTCATACGGACAGATACGCAGTATTTT. Encoded protein: CASSFIRTDTQYF. Supplemented by reference TRBV7-9 and TRBJ2-3, the full variable domain reads DTGVSQNPRHKITKRGQNVTFRCDPISEHNRLYWYRQTLGQGPEFLTYFQNEAQLEKSRLLSDRFSAERPKGSFSTLEIQRTEQGDSAMYLCASSFIRTDTQYFGPGTRLTVL.

The chain joins TRBV5-4 to TRBJ2-3; 8 nucleotides agree with TRBD2. The CDR3 is 15 amino acids. The germline V gene encodes CDR1 SGHNT and CDR2 YYREEE (reference sequence). After removal of 7 bases from V and 5 bases from J, the junction contained 12 bases not matched to a gene. DNA of the CDR3: TGTGCCAGCGGAACTGGCGGGGGGATGTTAGATACGCAGTATTTT. This translates into CASGTGGGMLDTQYF.

A remark on this clone: At the DNA level, this CDR3 is encoded by other sequences in the same sample as well. This chain links TRBV7-2 with TRBJ2-4; D call uncertain. Germline lookup yields CDR1 SGHTA and CDR2 FQGNSA. V was cut by 5 bases and J by 1 base, with 21 bases left in between. The CDR3 has 18 residues. Here the CDR3 DNA reads TGTGCCAGCAGCACGCTCAAGGACGTCGCGCTGGCCAAAAACATTCAGTACTTC. Amino acid sequence: CASSTLKDVALAKNIQYF.

The chain has TRBV4-1 and TRBJ2-2, with 7 bases matching TRBD1. CDR1 and CDR2 from the germline V gene are MGHRA and YSYEKL. The CDR3 loop spans 14 amino acids. J lost 6 bases, V lost 3 bases, and 4 bases had no gene match. DNA for the CDR3: TGCGCCAGCAGCCATCCAGACAGGGCCGGGGAGCTGTTTTTT. Its translation is CASSHPDRAGELFF.

The CDR3 DNA sequence: TGCGCCAGCAGCCTCCTCCCGGGACTAGCGGGAGGACAGCGACCCACAGATACGCAGTATTTT. Protein product: CASSLLPGLAGGQRPTDTQYF. The chain joins TRBV4-1 to TRBJ2-3; 15 nucleotides match TRBD2. Germline V CDR1 and CDR2: MGHRA, YSYEKL. The CDR3 contains 21 residues. V lost 4 bases to trimming and J lost 2 bases; unmatched junction nucleotides: 16.

As regards this clone: Different DNA sequences within this sample yield the same CDR3. This sequence joins TRBV14 and TRBJ1-1; no clear D. V lost 5 bases to trimming and J lost 1 base, with 8 bases between them. Germline values: CDR1 SGHDN, CDR2 FVKESK. The CDR3 is 13 amino acids. DNA of the CDR3: TGTGCCAGCAGCAGGCAAGGGAACACTGAAGCTTTCTTT. This encodes CASSRQGNTEAFF.

This chain connects TRBV19 to TRBJ1-2, with a tentative D call TRBD1 (5 bases). CDR1 LNHDA and CDR2 SQIVND come from the germline V gene (reference sequence). There are 17 residues in the CDR3. Trimming took 5 bases from V and 4 from J, leaving 23 bases between them. CDR3 region: CASSFGFRVDLPYGYTF. Here the CDR3 DNA reads TGTGCCAGTAGTTTCGGATTCAGGGTAGATTTACCCTATGGCTACACCTTC. The full variable domain, its missing parts supplied by reference TRBV19 and TRBJ1-2, is DGGITQSPKYLFRKEGQNVTLSCEQNLNHDAMYWYRQDPGQGLRLIYYSQIVNDFQKGDIAEGYSVSREKKESFPLTVTSAQKNPTAFYLCASSFGFRVDLPYGYTFGSGTRLTVV.

The chain is built from TRBV30 and TRBJ1-4, with a tentative D call TRBD1 (5 bases). Trimming removed 2 bases from V and 4 bases from J, with 17 bases in between. The germline gives CDR1 GTSNPN, CDR2 SVGIG (reference sequence). The CDR3 consists of 16 residues. The CDR3 DNA follows: TGTGCCTGGAGTCCTACCCTCAGGGCCCATAATGAAAAACTGTTTTTT. It encodes CAWSPTLRAHNEKLFF.

The J gene is TRBJ2-1, the V gene TRBV7-3; the D gene is possibly TRBD2 (6 bases). The CDR3 is 13 amino acids. The germline V gene has CDR1 SGHTA and CDR2 FQGTGA. Trimming removed 3 bases at V and 9 bases at J, with 12 bases between. The CDR3 loop reads CASSFTSSSEQFF. In nucleotides, the CDR3 is TGTGCCAGCAGCTTTACTAGCAGCAGTGAGCAGTTCTTC. Drawing the rest from reference TRBV7-3 and TRBJ2-1, the complete variable domain is GAGVSQTPSNKVTEKGKYVELRCDPISGHTALYWYRQSLGQGPEFLIYFQGTGAADDSGLPNDRFFAVRPEGSVSTLKIQRTERGDSAVYLCASSFTSSSEQFFGPGTRLTVL.

This clone was detected only once. CDR3 in DNA: TGTGCCAGTACCCCTACATGGGACACTGAAGCTTTCTTT. Translating gives CASTPTWDTEAFF. This chain uses TRBV19 with TRBJ1-1; the D is unclear. The V and J ends lost 7 bases and 3 bases respectively, with 12 bases between them. Germline lookup yields CDR1 LNHDA and CDR2 SQIVND (reference sequence). The CDR3 consists of 13 residues.

In its sample, this clone was seen many times. The chain employs TRBV28 and TRBJ2-5; TRBD1 might be the D (6 bases). CDR3 length equals 13 residues. V lost 6 bases and J 5 bases, leaving 13 bases between the germline ends. CDR1 and CDR2 from the germline V gene are MDHEN and SYDVKM. DNA of the CDR3: TGTGCCAGCAGGCTTCAGGGGTCGGAGACCCAGTACTTC. It yields the protein CASRLQGSETQYF.

The V call is TRBV19, the J call TRBJ1-3; 7 positions agree with TRBD1. The germline CDR1 and CDR2 sequences are LNHDA and SQIVND (reference sequence). Germline trimming cut 10 bases from V and 7 bases from J; bases unmatched to any gene: 19. The CDR3 runs to 16 residues. The CDR3: CATTSGGYKLRNTIYF. DNA for the CDR3: TGTGCCACTACGTCAGGGGGATATAAACTCCGGAACACCATATATTTT.